The 8 T cell receptor beta chains below were found in one sample sequenced in a study of cytomegalovirus exposure and HLA in healthy donors. It was with 60 Vbeta and 13 Jbeta primers that the PCR ran. This table comes from immunoSEQ multiplex PCR, and its TCRdb copy is limited to in-frame clones, with some not included. The repertoire holds 140,000 to 150,000 clones, around a tenth seen once, with 1.8% in the top ten. The specimen sequenced was PBMCs. The receptors stem from a male donor in good health and CMV-seronegative.

CDR3 in amino acids: CSVDDLGQGGLETQYF. The CDR3, as DNA: TGCAGCGTTGATGACCTAGGACAGGGGGGATTGGAGACCCAGTACTTC. V and J are TRBV29-1 and TRBJ2-5, with 10 bases aligning to TRBD1. V was clipped by 3 bases and J by 5 bases; unmatched bases: 12. The length of the CDR3 is 16 residues. The germline V gene encodes CDR1 SQVTM and CDR2 ANQGSEA.

The chain is built from TRBV5-6 and TRBJ2-5; D is ambiguous. The CDR3 is 14 residues long. Germline assignment: CDR1 SGHDT and CDR2 YYEEEE. Between the trimmed V and J ends, which lost 1 base and 4 bases, there was a span of 11 bases. The CDR3 DNA follows: TGTGCCAGCAGCTTGTCGAGCCCTCCAGAGACCCAGTACTTC. The encoded protein is CASSLSSPPETQYF.

Points on this clone: The junction differs from germline at one of its ends, possibly a read error. The CDR3 coding sequence is TGTGCCTGGAGTGACCAGGGCAACCAGCCCCAGCATTTT. It encodes CAWSDQGNQPQHF. The rearrangement joins TRBV30 to TRBJ1-5, with a weak D call TRBD1 (5 bases). This CDR3 region has 13 residues. Germline values: CDR1 GTSNPN, CDR2 SVGIG (reference sequence).

This chain uses TRBV4-1 with TRBJ2-3; 7 bases are a match to TRBD1. Trimming removed 4 bases from V and 5 bases from J; junction bases left unmatched: 18. Germline-derived CDR1 and CDR2 are MGHRA and YSYEKL. CDR3 length: 18 amino acids. The CDR3: CASSLPPTGRRPGDTQYF. The CDR3 coding sequence is TGCGCCAGCAGCCTACCTCCGACAGGGCGCCGACCGGGAGATACGCAGTATTTT.

The CDR3 region is CASSPMDRKIVYGYTF. As DNA, the CDR3 is TGTGCCAGCAGCCCAATGGACAGAAAAATCGTCTATGGCTACACCTTC. The gene calls are TRBV25-1 and TRBJ1-2; weak D call: TRBD1 (6 bases). Germline V gene lookup returns CDR1 MGHDK and CDR2 SYGVNS. This CDR3 has 16 residues. Deletions cut 6 bases from V and 4 bases from J, with 21 bases between.

The chain joins TRBV5-6 to TRBJ2-7, with a possible D match to TRBD2 (5 bases). This CDR3 is 14 amino acids long. Trimming removed 4 bases at V and 2 bases at J, with 13 bases between. Germline V gene data show CDR1 as SGHDT and CDR2 as YYEEEE. CDR3 bases: TGTGCCAGCAGCCCAAGGACGGGAACCTACGAGCAGTACTTC. Its translation: CASSPRTGTYEQYF.

The chain uses TRBV19 and TRBJ1-2; unclear D gene. V shed 5 bases and J shed 7 bases, with 11 bases lying between them. The CDR3 loop spans 12 amino acids. Germline assignment: CDR1 LNHDA and CDR2 SQIVND (reference sequence). CDR3: CASSLLVGGYTF. CDR3 sequence (DNA): TGTGCCAGTAGTCTGTTGGTCGGTGGCTACACCTTC.

This clone was detected only a few times. The chain carries TRBV4-1 and TRBJ2-7, with 10 nucleotides matching TRBD1. CDR1 is MGHRA and CDR2 is YSYEKL in the germline V gene. The CDR3 covers 15 residues. J was trimmed by 0 bases and V by 3 bases; bases with no gene match: 2. DNA for the CDR3: TGCGCCAGCAGCCAGGGGGACAGGGGCTCCTACGAGCAGTACTTC. This encodes CASSQGDRGSYEQYF.